Here is one TCR beta chain with its context. This receptor's antigen is unknown. No base quality information exists; no much larger clone differs at one position. V and J lose 0 bases and 4 bases, and a span of 21 bases separates them. The CDR3 numbers 18 residues from cysteine through phenylalanine. The retained sequence is limited to the CDR3, 54 bases, with the frame set at the first base. Via the germline V gene, CDR1 is LGHNA and CDR2 YNFKEQ. The sample's time point label, decoded: about 28 days (+/-7) after the second vaccine dose. Because spike-specific TCR depth and breadth did not differ between the two schedules, AZD1222 recipients who got a second dose at roughly 4 weeks were pooled with those who got a second dose at roughly 12 weeks. Vaccinee samples came from UK trials COV001 and COV002, including a single-blind randomized controlled phase 2/3 trial of AZD1222 (ChAdOx1 nCoV-19) in healthy adults. Trial participant PBMC samples were collected at day 0 and day 28 after the second dose for TCRbeta chain sequencing.

The CDR3 regions of human TCRbeta chains were analyzed by immunosequencing. Processing in the source paper ran as follows. Repertoire TCRs were matched against a reference library of SARS-CoV-2-specific TCRs generated with the MIRA antigen-specificity platform. Breadth was defined as the fraction of unique TCRs that were SARS-CoV-2-associated, and depth was defined as the fraction of total T cells that were SARS-CoV-2-associated. Using the MIRA data, each spike-specific TCR was mapped to the spike region that the TCR reacts to and placed in a CD4 or CD8 class. Log10-transformed breadth and depth values were compared by one-way ANOVA with Sidak's multiple comparisons tests. TCRdb mirrors the immuneACCESS table, restricted to in-frame sequences. Some clones are absent from its copies; in checked studies, under half trace to an unresolved V gene, and the reason for the others is unknown. The V and J calls and clone size were taken over from that table, and D and trimming were inferred from the DNA. Across this sample there are 100,000 to 150,000 clones, with around 83% seen only once. Together, the top ten hold almost 4.5% of the sample.

The data are from a study of T cell responses to AZD1222 COVID-19 vaccine listed by TCRdb under 2021. Looking at the study overall: A total of approximately 240 trial participants underwent TCR sequencing, of whom 207 had received two doses of AZD1222 and 26 had received two doses of the MenACWY control vaccine. Trial participants were enrolled by age into 18-55, 56-69 and 70-plus year subgroups, with 148, 28 and 57 TCR-sequenced participants respectively. Summary of the overall study and its limitations: Most participants were white British and females outnumbered males, and the authors suggested that clonal diversity may have been underestimated. Conclusions about previously exposed vaccinees are limited, since just six AZD1222 recipients were seropositive for SARS-CoV-2 at baseline. Epitopes outside the regions mutated in the B.1.351 and B.1.1.7 variants were reportedly recognized by nearly half of the unique spike-specific TCRs. The 56-69-year group was small, and its depth increase did not reach significance, likely because of low power. Because no day 14 peak-response samples were available, the repertoires could be characterized only after the peak T cell response. A significant rise in spike-specific TCR breadth and depth was observed after two AZD1222 doses relative to day 0 and relative to MenACWY recipients. The vaccine-associated CD4 TCRs covered the entire spike protein, and the dominant responses fell in regions 160-218 and 743-854.

The rearrangement combines TRBV4-2 with TRBJ1-1, with the D gene not clear enough to name. This clonotype was sampled from an adult who received the AZD1222 COVID-19 vaccine. The material sequenced was peripheral blood, taken 28 days after the second AZD1222 dose. This receptor has the CDR3 CASSQDPPLTARPTEAFF. The nucleotide sequence is given as TGTGCCAGCAGCCAAGATCCTCCTCTAACGGCTCGGCCCACTGAAGCTTTCTTT.